Sequencing of this TCR beta chain was carried out in a study of T cells in localized non-small cell lung cancer. The data were produced by immunoSEQ multiplex PCR, yet TCRdb's version contains in-frame clones alone and is incomplete. The sample records more than 2,000 clones, less than 40% being singletons. This clone was counted a single time. The antigen remains undetermined. Overall study findings and caveats: Tumor samples were not multi-region, leaving intratumor heterogeneity unexcluded. Adjacent lung held a median roughly 60 of the top 100 tumor clones. It was uninvolved adjacent lung that showed the highest T cell clonality, exceeding tumor.

The CDR3 spans 12 residues. Trimming took 2 bases from V and 5 from J, leaving 6 bases between them. Looked up from germline, CDR1 is MDHEN and CDR2 is SYDVKM. The chain carries TRBV28 and TRBJ1-1; no reliable D call. The sample consisted of normal lung tissue next to the tumor, taken before any cancer treatment. This TCR derives from a female donor aged 60 or older with stage I squamous cell lung carcinoma. Here the CDR3 DNA reads TGTGCCAGCAGTTTAGTGGGGACTGAAGCTTTCTTT. It translates to CASSLVGTEAFF. Full variable domain (remainder filled in from reference TRBV28 and TRBJ1-1): DVKVTQSSRYLVKRTGEKVFLECVQDMDHENMFWYRQDPGLGLRLIYFSYDVKMKEKGDIPEGYSVSREKKERFSLILESASTNQTSMYLCASSLVGTEAFFGQGTRLTVV.